Here is one T cell receptor beta chain with its context. Its specificity is not known. A multiplex PCR was run with 60 Vbeta primers and 13 Jbeta primers. The protocol was immunoSEQ multiplex PCR, while the TCRdb copy is restricted to in-frame clones and leaves out a portion. The data hold under 250,000 clones, with roughly 85% observed a single time. This specimen comes from a study of cytomegalovirus exposure and HLA in healthy donors. As for the study in general: In a previous analysis, 95 million to 130 million unique TCR beta sequences were found from 170 million or so T cells.

CDR1 is WSHSY and CDR2 is SAAADI in the germline V gene. V lost 7 bases and J lost 4, with 8 bases in between. This CDR3 has 12 amino acids. While unrecorded immune exposures were likely, the donors were nominally healthy when sampled. The study's findings and limits: Immune exposure information available was restricted to CMV serostatus. An assumption of roughly uniform sequencing depth across donors underlay the presence/absence analyses.

The chain couples TRBV10-2 to TRBJ1-5; D is unresolved. Material for sequencing was PBMCs. This receptor was identified in a girl aged 2-10 years in good health and CMV-seronegative. The CDR3 spells CASKGRNQPQHF. The CDR3 bases are TGCGCCAGCAAAGGCAGGAATCAGCCCCAGCATTTT.